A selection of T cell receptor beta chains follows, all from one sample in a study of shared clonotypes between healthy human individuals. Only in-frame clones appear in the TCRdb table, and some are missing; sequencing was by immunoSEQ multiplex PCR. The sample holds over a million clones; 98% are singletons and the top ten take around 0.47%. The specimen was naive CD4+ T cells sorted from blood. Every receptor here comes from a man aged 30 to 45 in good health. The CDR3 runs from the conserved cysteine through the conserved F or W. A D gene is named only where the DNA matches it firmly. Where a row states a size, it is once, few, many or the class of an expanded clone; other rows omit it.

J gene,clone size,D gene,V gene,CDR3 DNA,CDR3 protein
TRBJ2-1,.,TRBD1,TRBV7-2,TGTGCCAGCAGCTACAGGGGGCGCGTCTATGAGCAGTTCTTC,CASSYRGRVYEQFF
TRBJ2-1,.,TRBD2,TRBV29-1,TGCAGCTCTAGCGGGAGACTCTACAATGAGCAGTTCTTC,CSSSGRLYNEQFF
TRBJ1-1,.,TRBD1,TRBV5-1,TGCGCCAGCAGCTTGGCCTCGACAGGGTCGACTGAAGCTTTCTTT,CASSLASTGSTEAFF
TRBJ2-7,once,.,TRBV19,TGTGCCAGTAGTATAGTTTTTGAGGGCTCTCCCTCCTACGAGCAGTACTTC,CASSIVFEGSPSYEQYF
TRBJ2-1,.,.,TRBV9,TGTGCCAGCAGCGTAGAGTCAAAGAATGAGCAGTTCTTC,CASSVESKNEQFF
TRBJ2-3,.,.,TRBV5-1,TGCGCCAGCAGCTTGGCCTCAGGCGCAGATACGCAGTATTTT,CASSLASGADTQYF
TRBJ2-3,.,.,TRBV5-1,TGCGCCAGCAGAGGCGCAGCGGACAAACTCACAGATACGCAGTATTTT,CASRGAADKLTDTQYF
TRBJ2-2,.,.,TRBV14,TGTGCCAGCAGCCAAGACCTGGGGTTCACCGGGGAGCTGTTTTTT,CASSQDLGFTGELFF
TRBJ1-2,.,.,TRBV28,TGTGCCAGCACCTCGGGTCACCTTAACTATGGCTACACCTTC,CASTSGHLNYGYTF
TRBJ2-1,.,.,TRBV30,TGTGCCTGGAGTCCTCGCCAACCGTACAATGAGCAGTTCTTC,CAWSPRQPYNEQFF
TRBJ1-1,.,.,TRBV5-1,TGCGCCAGCAGCTTGCAAGGGTCGTGGGCTGACACTGAAGCTTTCTTT,CASSLQGSWADTEAFF
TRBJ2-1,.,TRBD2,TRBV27,TGTGCCAGCAGTGATCCGGGACTAGCGGGACCCTACAATGAGCAGTTCTTC,CASSDPGLAGPYNEQFF
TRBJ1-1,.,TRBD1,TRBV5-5,TGTGCCAGCACCGGGACAGGGGTCTCCCAAGCTTTCTTT,CASTGTGVSQAFF
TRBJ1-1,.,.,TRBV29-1,TGCAGCGTCGCAAATATGGGGGGGCTGAACACTGAAGCTTTCTTT,CSVANMGGLNTEAFF
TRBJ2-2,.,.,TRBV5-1,TGCGCCAGCAGCTTGGCGGGCCTGTCCAACACCGGGGAGCTGTTTTTT,CASSLAGLSNTGELFF
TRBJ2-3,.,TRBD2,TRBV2,TGTGCCAGCAGTGCTAGCGGGATAAGCACAGATACGCAGTATTTT,CASSASGISTDTQYF
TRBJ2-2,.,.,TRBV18,TGTGCCAGCTCACCACGCGCTTCGAACACCGGGGAGCTGTTTTTT,CASSPRASNTGELFF
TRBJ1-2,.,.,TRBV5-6,TGTGCCAGCATATACCGACAGGCCGATGGCTACACCTTC,CASIYRQADGYTF
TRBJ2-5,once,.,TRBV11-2,TGTGCCAGCAGCTTAAACAGGGAACAAGAGACCCAGTACTTC,CASSLNREQETQYF
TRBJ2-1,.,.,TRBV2,TGTGCCAGCAGTTTCGGGCGTTTAGGGTTCTTC,CASSFGRLGFF
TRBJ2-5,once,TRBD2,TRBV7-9,TGTGCCAGCAGCTTCCTAGCGGGACTAGAGACCCAGTACTTC,CASSFLAGLETQYF
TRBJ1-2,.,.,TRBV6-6,TGTGCCAGCAGTTACGGTCCCCCCGCGGCAACTTATGGCTACACCTTC,CASSYGPPAATYGYTF
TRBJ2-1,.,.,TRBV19,TGTGCCAGTAGTCTCGGTTACAATGAGCAGTTCTTC,CASSLGYNEQFF
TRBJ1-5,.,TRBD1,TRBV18,TGTGCCAGCTCAGACAGGGGAGCCAATCAGCCCCAGCATTTT,CASSDRGANQPQHF
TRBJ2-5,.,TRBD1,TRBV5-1,TGCGCCAGCAGCTCGATTCCGAGCGACAGGGGGAGGCTTGAGACCCAGTACTTC,CASSSIPSDRGRLETQYF
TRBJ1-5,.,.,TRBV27,TGTGCCAGCAGTTTAGGGGGGCCCTATTATAGCAATCAGCCCCAGCATTTT,CASSLGGPYYSNQPQHF
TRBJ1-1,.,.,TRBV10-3,TGTGCCATCAGTGTGAGACAGGTAGGGAACACTGAAGCTTTCTTT,CAISVRQVGNTEAFF
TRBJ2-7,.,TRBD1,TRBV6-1,TGTGCCAGCAGTGCGACAGGGTTTTCTTATTACGAGCAGTACTTC,CASSATGFSYYEQYF
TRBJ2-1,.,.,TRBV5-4,TGTGCCAGCAGGTCCTACAGTAGCTCCTACAATGAGCAGTTCTTC,CASRSYSSSYNEQFF
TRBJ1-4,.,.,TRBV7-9,TGTGCCAGCAGCTTAGGTTTTGGGATGATACGGGAAAAACTGTTTTTT,CASSLGFGMIREKLFF
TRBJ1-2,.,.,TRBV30,TGTGCCTGGAGTCCGCTATCCATACCCACCCCCCCTAACTATGGCTACACCTTC,CAWSPLSIPTPPNYGYTF
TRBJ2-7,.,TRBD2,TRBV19,TGTGCCAGTAGTCGGGACTACGGGACTTACGAGCAGTACTTC,CASSRDYGTYEQYF
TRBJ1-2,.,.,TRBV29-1,TGCAGCGTTGAAGATCTTCAGGAAGGCTCACCTTGGGGTGGCTACACCTTC,CSVEDLQEGSPWGGYTF
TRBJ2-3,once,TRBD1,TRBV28,TGTGCCAGCAGTCCTACCGGGACAGGGATGTGGGGCACAGATACGCAGTATTTT,CASSPTGTGMWGTDTQYF
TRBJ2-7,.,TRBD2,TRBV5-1,TGCGCCAGCAGCGCCCTAACTAGCGGGAGGGCCTCTTACGAGCAGTACTTC,CASSALTSGRASYEQYF
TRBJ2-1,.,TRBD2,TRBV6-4,TGTGCCAGCAGTGCGAGCGGGGTCAATGAGCAGTTCTTC,CASSASGVNEQFF
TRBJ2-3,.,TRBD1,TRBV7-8,TGTGCCAGCAGCTTAGGCCCAGGGGGTACAGATACGCGGTATTTT,CASSLGPGGTDTRYF
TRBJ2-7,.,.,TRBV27,TGTGCCAGCAGTTTATTACAGGGCCCCGAGCAGTACTTC,CASSLLQGPEQYF
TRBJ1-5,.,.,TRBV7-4,TGTGCCAGCAGCTTAGTGGGTGCGAGCAATCAGCCCCAGCATTTT,CASSLVGASNQPQHF
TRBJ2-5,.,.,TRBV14,TGTGCCAGCAGCCAAGAACGCTGGGGGACACCACTACAAGAGACCCAGTACTTC,CASSQERWGTPLQETQYF
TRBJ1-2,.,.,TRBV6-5,TGTGCCAGCAGTCACCCCGGGAGGGTGGACTATGGCTACACCTTC,CASSHPGRVDYGYTF
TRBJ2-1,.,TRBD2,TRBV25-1,TGTGCCAGCAGTGAATCGAGAGGGACTAGCTCCTACAATGAGCAGTTCTTC,CASSESRGTSSYNEQFF